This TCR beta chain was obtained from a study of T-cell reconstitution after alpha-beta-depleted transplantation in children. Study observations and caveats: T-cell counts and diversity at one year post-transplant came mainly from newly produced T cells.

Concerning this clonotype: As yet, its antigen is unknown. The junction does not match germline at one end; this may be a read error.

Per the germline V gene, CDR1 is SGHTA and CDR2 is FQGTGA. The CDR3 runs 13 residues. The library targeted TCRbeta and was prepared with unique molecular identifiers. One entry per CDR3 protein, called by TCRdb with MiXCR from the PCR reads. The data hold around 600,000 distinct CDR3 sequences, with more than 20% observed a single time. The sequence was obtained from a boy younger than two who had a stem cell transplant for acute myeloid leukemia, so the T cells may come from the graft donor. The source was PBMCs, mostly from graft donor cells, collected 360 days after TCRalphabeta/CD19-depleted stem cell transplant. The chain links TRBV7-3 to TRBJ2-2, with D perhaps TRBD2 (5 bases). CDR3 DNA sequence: TGTGCCAGCAGCTTAAGACACACCGGGGAGCTGTGTTTT. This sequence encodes CASSLRHTGELCF.